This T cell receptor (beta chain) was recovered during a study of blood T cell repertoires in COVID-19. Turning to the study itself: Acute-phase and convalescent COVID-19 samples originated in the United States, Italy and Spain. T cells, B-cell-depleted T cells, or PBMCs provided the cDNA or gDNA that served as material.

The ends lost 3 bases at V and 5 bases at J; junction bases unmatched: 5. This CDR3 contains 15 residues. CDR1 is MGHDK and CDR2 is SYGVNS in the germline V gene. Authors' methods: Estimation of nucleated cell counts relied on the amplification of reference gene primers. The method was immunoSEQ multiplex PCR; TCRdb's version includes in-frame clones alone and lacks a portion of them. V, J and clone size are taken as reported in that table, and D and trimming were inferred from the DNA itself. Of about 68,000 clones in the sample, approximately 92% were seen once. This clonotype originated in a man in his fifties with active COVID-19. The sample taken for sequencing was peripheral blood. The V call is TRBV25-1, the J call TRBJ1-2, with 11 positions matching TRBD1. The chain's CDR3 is CASSDFGQGAYGYTF. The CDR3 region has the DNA TGTGCCAGCAGTGATTTCGGACAGGGGGCTTATGGCTACACCTTC.